Below, 10 T cell receptor beta chains from the same sample are listed, as sequenced in a study of tumor and adjacent non-tumor tissue in lung cancer. TCRbeta libraries were built with three rounds of nested PCR, modified from ARM-PCR. TCRdb re-derived calls from the multiplex PCR reads in MiXCR, one entry per CDR3 protein. In the table there are approximately 110,000 distinct CDR3 sequences, about 63% of which are singletons. RNA was extracted from bulk tissue without any cell sorting. The normal lung tissue was taken more than 3 cm from the tumor edge. Sequenced sample: distant non-tumor lung tissue. The receptors come from a man between 60 and 75 years old with non-small cell lung cancer.

In the case of this clonotype: The junction shows a germline mismatch at one end, possibly a read error. The chain has TRBV10-2 and TRBJ2-3; perhaps TRBD1 as D (5 bases). The CDR3 runs 14 residues. The germline V gene encodes CDR1 WSHSY and CDR2 SAAADI. CDR3 nucleotides: TGCGCCAGCAGCAATCAGGGCACCACAGATACACAGTATTTT. Residues: CASSNQGTTDTQYF.

This clonotype was seen at least ten times. This chain connects TRBV5-5 to TRBJ1-2; TRBD1 matches at 8 bases. The CDR3 spans 16 residues. The junction had 8 bases not matched to a gene; V was cut back by 0 bases and J by 4 bases. Germline V gene data show CDR1 as SGHKS and CDR2 as YYEKEE (reference sequence). The CDR3 nucleotides are TGTGCCAGCAGCTTGGGTGCAGGGGGCCAAACCTATGGCTACACCTTC. Amino acids: CASSLGAGGQTYGYTF.

About this clonotype: Just one base apart from a much larger clone, this may be a read error. J is TRBJ2-1 and V is TRBV12-3 or TRBV12-4; D gene uncertain. CDR3 size: 14 residues. Trimming stripped 5 bases from V and 9 bases from J, with 17 bases between. CDR3 nucleotide sequence: TGTGCCAGCAGTCCTCGGGTCAGCCTAATTGAGCAGTTCTTC. Amino acids: CASSPRVSLIEQFF.

Comments on this clonotype: The junction departs from the called germline gene at one end, perhaps through a read error. The chain has TRBV20-1 and TRBJ2-3; possible D gene TRBD2, 6 bases. The V gene's germline CDR1 is DFQATT and CDR2 SNEGSKA (reference sequence). CDR3 length equals 11 residues. CDR3: CSVETSDMQYF. Written as DNA, the CDR3 is TGCAGTGTCGAGACTAGTGATATGCAGTATTTT.

Worth noting for this clonotype: Compared with germline, one end of the junction differs, possibly owing to a read error. V and J are TRBV28 and TRBJ2-7; D may be TRBD2 (6 bases). The germline CDR1 and CDR2 sequences are MDHEN and SYDVKM. The CDR3 runs to 15 residues. The CDR3 sequence is CASSLLTRRAYELYF. Written as DNA, the CDR3 is TGTGCCAGCAGTTTATTGACTAGGCGGGCCTACGAGCTGTATTTC. Full variable domain (remainder filled in from reference TRBV28 and TRBJ2-7): DVKVTQSSRYLVKRTGEKVFLECVQDMDHENMFWYRQDPGLGLRLIYFSYDVKMKEKGDIPEGYSVSREKKERFSLILESASTNQTSMYLCASSLLTRRAYELYFGPGTRLTVT.

Comments on this clonotype: Compared with germline, one end of the junction differs, possibly owing to a read error. The chain carries TRBV6-1 and TRBJ2-1, with 9 bases fitting TRBD1. This CDR3 contains 15 residues. CDR1 is MNHNS, CDR2 SASEGT, per germline. The CDR3 nucleotides are TGTGCAAGCAGTGAACAGGGGGCAACCTACGATGAGCAGTTCTTC. Its protein is CASSEQGATYDEQFF.

This clonotype has ten or more counts. This chain joins TRBV12-3 or TRBV12-4 and TRBJ2-1; 10 bases map to TRBD2. The CDR3 runs to 15 residues. The junction had 6 bases not matched to a gene; V was cut back by 6 bases and J by 4 bases. The CDR3 region is CASRPTSGAYNEQFF. As DNA, the CDR3 is TGTGCCAGCAGACCCACTAGCGGGGCTTACAATGAGCAGTTCTTC.

This clonotype was seen many times. The chain carries TRBV13 and TRBJ2-7, with TRBD2 matching 9 bases. Losses at the gene ends were 2 bases for V and 0 bases for J; bases not matched to a gene: 5. This CDR3 contains 16 residues. The germline V gene encodes CDR1 PRHDT and CDR2 FYEKMQ (reference sequence). CDR3 loop: CASSLRSSGTSYEQYF. CDR3 DNA: TGTGCCAGCAGCTTACGTTCTAGCGGGACCTCCTACGAGCAGTACTTC.

Regarding this clonotype: The junction departs from germline at one end; a sequencing error may be responsible. The chain recombines TRBV12-3 or TRBV12-4 with TRBJ2-3; 8 bases match TRBD1. The CDR3 is 15 residues long. CDR3 region: CASGLGRGRTDTQYF. The CDR3 DNA is TGTGCCAGCGGTTTGGGCAGGGGGCGAACAGATACGCAGTATTTT.

This clonotype appeared a few times. This chain's CDR3 is CASSGGDLRNYGYTF. In DNA, the CDR3 is TGCGCCAGCAGTGGTGGGGACTTAAGAAACTATGGCTACACCTTC. The chain is built from TRBV5-1 and TRBJ1-2; maybe TRBD1 (5 bases). CDR1 is SGHRS and CDR2 is YFSETQ in the germline V gene. V dropped 5 bases and J dropped 2 bases, with 16 bases sitting between them. The CDR3 is 15 amino acids.